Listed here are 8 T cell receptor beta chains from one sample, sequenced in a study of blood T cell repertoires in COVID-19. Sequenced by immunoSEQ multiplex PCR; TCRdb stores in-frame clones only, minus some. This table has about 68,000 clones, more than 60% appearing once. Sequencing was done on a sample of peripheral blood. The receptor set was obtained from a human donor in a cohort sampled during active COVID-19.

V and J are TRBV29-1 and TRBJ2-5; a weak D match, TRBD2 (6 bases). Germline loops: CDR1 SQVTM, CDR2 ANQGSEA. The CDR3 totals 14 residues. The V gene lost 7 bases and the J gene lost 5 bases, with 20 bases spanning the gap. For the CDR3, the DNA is TGCAGCGCCGGGGGATCGAGGGGCGGGGAGACCCAGTACTTC. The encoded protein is CSAGGSRGGETQYF.

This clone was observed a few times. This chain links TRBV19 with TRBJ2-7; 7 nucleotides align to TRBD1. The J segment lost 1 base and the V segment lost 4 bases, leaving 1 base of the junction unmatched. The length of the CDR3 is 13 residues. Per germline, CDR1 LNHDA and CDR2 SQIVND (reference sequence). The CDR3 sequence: CASSTQGSYEQYF. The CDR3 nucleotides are TGTGCCAGTAGTACACAGGGGTCCTACGAGCAGTACTTC.

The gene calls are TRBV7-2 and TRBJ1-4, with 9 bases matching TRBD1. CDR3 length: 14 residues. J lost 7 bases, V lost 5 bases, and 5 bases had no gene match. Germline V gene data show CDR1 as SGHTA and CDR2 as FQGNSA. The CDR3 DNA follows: TGTGCCAGCAGCGAGAGGACAGGGGTTGAAAAACTGTTTTTT. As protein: CASSERTGVEKLFF.

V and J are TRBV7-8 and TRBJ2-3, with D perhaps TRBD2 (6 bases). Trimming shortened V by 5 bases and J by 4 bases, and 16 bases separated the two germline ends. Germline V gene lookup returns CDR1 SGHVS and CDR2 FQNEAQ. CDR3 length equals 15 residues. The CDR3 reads CASSKRGAGPDTQYF. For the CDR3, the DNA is TGTGCCAGCAGCAAACGAGGGGCGGGGCCAGATACGCAGTATTTT.

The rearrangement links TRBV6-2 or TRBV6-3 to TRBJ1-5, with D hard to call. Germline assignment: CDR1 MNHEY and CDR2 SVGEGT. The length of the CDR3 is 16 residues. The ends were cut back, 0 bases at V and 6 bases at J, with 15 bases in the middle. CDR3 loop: CASSYSRQEVGQPQHF. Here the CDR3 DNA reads TGTGCCAGCAGTTACTCGCGTCAGGAGGTCGGTCAGCCCCAGCATTTT.

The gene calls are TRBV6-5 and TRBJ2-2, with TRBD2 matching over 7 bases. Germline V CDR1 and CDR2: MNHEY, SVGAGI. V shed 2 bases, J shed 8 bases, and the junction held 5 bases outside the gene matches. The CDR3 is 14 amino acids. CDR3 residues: CASSYGEGSGELFF. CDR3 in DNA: TGTGCCAGCAGTTACGGGGAGGGTTCGGGGGAGCTGTTTTTT.

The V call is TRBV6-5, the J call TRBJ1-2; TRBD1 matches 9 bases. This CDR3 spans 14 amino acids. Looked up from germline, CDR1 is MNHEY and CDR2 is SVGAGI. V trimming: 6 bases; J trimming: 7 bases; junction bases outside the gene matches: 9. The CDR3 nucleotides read TGTGCCAGCAGGGATACAGGGGGCGGGCGTGGCTACACCTTC. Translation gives CASRDTGGGRGYTF.

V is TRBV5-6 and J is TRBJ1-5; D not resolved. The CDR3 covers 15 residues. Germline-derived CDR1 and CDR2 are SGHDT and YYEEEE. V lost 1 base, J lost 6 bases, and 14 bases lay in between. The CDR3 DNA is TGTGCCAGCAGCTTGTGGGCGAGGGTAGGTCAGCCCCAGCATTTT. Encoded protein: CASSLWARVGQPQHF.